This T cell receptor (beta chain) was sequenced for a study of coeliac disease. The overall study: Refractory type I: diet-unresponsive over 12 months, with immunophenotypically normal intraepithelial cells. Study-wide results and caveats: TRB repertoires were largely private, with most amino acid sequences found in only one sample. In active celiac disease, intraepithelial and lamina propria TRB and TRG repertoires were less clonal than controls.

CDR3 length equals 14 residues. V gave up 0 bases and J gave up 0 bases, with 5 bases separating them. Germline V gene lookup returns CDR1 SGHNT and CDR2 YYREEE (reference sequence). Cells were frozen in aliquots of 500,000, and one aliquot per fraction was sequenced. With respect to this clone: As yet, its antigen is unknown.

Data came from immunoSEQ multiplex PCR; TCRdb stores just in-frame clones and leaves some out. The sample consists of 3,000 to 4,000 clones, 69% of them appearing once. Sequencing was done on a sample of intraepithelial lymphocytes from the gut. The TCR comes from a man aged 30-40 years with celiac disease. This chain joins TRBV5-4 and TRBJ2-3; D is unclear. CDR3 DNA sequence: TGTGCCAGCAGCTTGGACATTAGCACAGATACGCAGTATTTT. Encoded protein: CASSLDISTDTQYF.